This T cell receptor (beta chain) originates from a study of technical replicates of blood from several donors. The V gene's germline CDR1 is SGHNT and CDR2 YYREEE (reference sequence). The CDR3 covers 14 residues. Trimming pared 4 bases from V and 7 bases from J, leaving 18 bases between. This table comes from immunoSEQ multiplex PCR, and its TCRdb copy is limited to in-frame clones, with some not included. In the table there are 85,000 to 100,000 clones, 95% of which are singletons. This sequence joins TRBV5-4 and TRBJ2-7; maybe TRBD1 (7 bases). Sequences were obtained from T cells isolated from PBMCs. The sequence derives from a human donor in good health. In DNA, the CDR3 is TGTGCCAGCAGCAGAACCAGGGGGGTGGGGGAGCAGTACTTC. Its protein is CASSRTRGVGEQYF.